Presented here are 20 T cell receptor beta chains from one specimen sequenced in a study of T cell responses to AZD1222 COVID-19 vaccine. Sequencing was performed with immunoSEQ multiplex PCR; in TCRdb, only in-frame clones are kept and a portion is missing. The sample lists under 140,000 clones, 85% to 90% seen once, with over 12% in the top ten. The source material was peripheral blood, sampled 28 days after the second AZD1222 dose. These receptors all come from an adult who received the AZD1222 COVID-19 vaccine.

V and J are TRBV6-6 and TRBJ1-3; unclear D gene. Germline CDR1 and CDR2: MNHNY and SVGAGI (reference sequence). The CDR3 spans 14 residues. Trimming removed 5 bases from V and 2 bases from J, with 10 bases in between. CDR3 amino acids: CASSGGLAGNTIYF. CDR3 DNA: TGTGCCAGCAGTGGAGGGCTGGCTGGAAACACCATATATTTT.

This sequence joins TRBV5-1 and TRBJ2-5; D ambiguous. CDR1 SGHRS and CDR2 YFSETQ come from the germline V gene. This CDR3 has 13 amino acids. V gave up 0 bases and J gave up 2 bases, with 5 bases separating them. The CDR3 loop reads CASSLGRQETQYF. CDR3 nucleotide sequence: TGCGCCAGCAGCTTGGGCAGGCAAGAGACCCAGTACTTC.

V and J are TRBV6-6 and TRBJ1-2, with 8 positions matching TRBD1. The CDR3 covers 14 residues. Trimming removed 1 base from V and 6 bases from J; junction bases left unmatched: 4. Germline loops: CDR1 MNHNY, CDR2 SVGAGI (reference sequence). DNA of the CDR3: TGTGCCAGCAGTTACTTGGGACAGGAGGATGGCTACACCTTC. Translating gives CASSYLGQEDGYTF.

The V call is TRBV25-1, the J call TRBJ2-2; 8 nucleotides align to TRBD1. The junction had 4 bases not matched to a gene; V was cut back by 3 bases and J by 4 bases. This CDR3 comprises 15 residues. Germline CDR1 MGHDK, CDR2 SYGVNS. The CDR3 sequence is CASSDRQGITGELFF. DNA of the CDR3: TGTGCCAGCAGTGATCGACAGGGGATCACCGGGGAGCTGTTTTTT.

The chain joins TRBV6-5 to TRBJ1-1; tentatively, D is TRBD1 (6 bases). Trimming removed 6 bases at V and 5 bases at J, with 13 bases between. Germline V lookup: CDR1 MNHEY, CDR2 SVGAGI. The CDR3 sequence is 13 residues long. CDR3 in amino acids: CASSRQVYTEAFF. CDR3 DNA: TGTGCCAGCAGCAGACAGGTGTATACTGAAGCTTTCTTT.

CDR3 region: CASSDHPGTLYGYTF. In nucleotides, the CDR3 is TGTGCCAGCTCGGACCACCCAGGTACTCTCTATGGCTACACCTTC. The rearrangement joins TRBV18 to TRBJ1-2; D is ambiguous. CDR1 and CDR2 from the germline V gene are KGHSH and LQKENI. This CDR3 has 15 residues. The V end was cut by 6 bases, the J end by 4 bases, with 18 bases between. The full variable domain, its missing parts supplied by reference TRBV18 and TRBJ1-2, is NAGVMQNPRHLVRRRGQEARLRCSPMKGHSHVYWYRQLPEEGLKFMVYLQKENIIDESGMPKERFSAEFPKEGPSILRIQQVVRGDSAAYFCASSDHPGTLYGYTFGSGTRLTVV.

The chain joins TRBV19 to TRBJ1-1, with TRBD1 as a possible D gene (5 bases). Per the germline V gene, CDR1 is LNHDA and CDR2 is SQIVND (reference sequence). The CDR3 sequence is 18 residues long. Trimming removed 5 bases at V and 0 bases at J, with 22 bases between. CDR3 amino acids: CASSGGVWGPGLNTEAFF. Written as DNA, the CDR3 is TGTGCCAGTAGTGGGGGAGTCTGGGGACCGGGGTTGAACACTGAAGCTTTCTTT.

In DNA form, the CDR3 reads TGTGCCAGCAGCTCTGGACAGGGTGGATACGAGCAGTACTTC. Translated: CASSSGQGGYEQYF. This rearrangement joins TRBV7-9 to TRBJ2-7, with 8 bases aligning to TRBD1. Looked up from germline, CDR1 is SEHNR and CDR2 is FQNEAQ (reference sequence). V gave up 4 bases and J gave up 4 bases; unmatched junction bases: 6. The CDR3 is 14 residues long.

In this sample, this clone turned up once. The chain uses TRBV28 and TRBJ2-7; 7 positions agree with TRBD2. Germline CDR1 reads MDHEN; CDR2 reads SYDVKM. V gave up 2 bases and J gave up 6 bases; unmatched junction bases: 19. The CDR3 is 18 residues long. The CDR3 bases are TGTGCCAGCAGTTTACCCCCTTCATTGGAGGGAGGGCAGCTCGAGCAGTACTTC. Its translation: CASSLPPSLEGGQLEQYF.

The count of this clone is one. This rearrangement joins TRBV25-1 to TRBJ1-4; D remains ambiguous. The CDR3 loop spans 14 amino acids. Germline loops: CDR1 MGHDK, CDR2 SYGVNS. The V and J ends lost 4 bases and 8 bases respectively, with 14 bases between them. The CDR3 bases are TGTGCCAGCAGTGGTCTCGGCTTAGGGGAAAAACTGTTTTTT. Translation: CASSGLGLGEKLFF.

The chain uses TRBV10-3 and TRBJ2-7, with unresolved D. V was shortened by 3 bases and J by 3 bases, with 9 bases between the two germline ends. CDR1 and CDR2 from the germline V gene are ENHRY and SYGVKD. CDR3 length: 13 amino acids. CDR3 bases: TGTGCCATCAGTGAACGGCCAGGCTACGAGCAGTACTTC. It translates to CAISERPGYEQYF.

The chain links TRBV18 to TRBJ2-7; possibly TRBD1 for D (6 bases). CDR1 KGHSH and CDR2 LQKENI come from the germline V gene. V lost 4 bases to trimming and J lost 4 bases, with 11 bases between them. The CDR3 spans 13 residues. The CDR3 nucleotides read TGTGCCAGCTCACTTCAGGGGCAGTACGAGCAGTACTTC. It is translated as CASSLQGQYEQYF. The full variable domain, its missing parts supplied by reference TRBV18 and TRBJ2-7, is NAGVMQNPRHLVRRRGQEARLRCSPMKGHSHVYWYRQLPEEGLKFMVYLQKENIIDESGMPKERFSAEFPKEGPSILRIQQVVRGDSAAYFCASSLQGQYEQYFGPGTRLTVT.

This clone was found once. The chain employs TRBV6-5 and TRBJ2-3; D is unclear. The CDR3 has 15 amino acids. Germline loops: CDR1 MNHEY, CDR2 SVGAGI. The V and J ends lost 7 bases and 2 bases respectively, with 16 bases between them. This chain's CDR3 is CASTAVAQLTDTQYF. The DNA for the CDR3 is TGTGCCAGCACCGCGGTAGCCCAACTCACAGATACGCAGTATTTT.

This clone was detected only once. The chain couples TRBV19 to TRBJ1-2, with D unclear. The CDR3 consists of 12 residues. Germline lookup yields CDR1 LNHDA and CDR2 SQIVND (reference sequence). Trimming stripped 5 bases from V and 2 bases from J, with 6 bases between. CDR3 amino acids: CASSPANYGYTF. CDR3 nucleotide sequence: TGTGCCAGTAGTCCGGCCAACTATGGCTACACCTTC.

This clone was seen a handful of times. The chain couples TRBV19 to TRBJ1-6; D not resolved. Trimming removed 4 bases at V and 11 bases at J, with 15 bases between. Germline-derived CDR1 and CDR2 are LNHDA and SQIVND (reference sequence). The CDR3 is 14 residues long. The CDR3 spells CASSRASERPPLHF. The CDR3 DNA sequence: TGTGCCAGTAGTAGGGCCAGCGAGCGTCCACCCCTCCACTTT.

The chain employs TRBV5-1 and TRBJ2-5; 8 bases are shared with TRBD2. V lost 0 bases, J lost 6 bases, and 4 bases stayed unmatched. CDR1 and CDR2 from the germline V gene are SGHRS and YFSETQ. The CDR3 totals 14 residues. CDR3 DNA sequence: TGCGCCAGCAGCTTGGCGGGAGGGCAGAAGACCCAGTACTTC. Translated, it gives CASSLAGGQKTQYF.

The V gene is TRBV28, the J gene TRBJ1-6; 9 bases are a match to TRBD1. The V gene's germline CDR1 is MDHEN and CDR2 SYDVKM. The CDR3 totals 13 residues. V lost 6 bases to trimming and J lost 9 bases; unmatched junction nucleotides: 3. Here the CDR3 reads CASRGTGRSPLHF. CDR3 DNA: TGTGCCAGCAGAGGGACAGGGCGTTCACCCCTCCACTTT.

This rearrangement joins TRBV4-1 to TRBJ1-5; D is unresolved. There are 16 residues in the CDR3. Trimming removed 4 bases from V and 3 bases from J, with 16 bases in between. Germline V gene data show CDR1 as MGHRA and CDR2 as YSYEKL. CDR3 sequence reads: CASSPTQGLLNQPQHF. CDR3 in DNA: TGCGCCAGCAGCCCAACCCAAGGACTGCTCAATCAGCCCCAGCATTTT.

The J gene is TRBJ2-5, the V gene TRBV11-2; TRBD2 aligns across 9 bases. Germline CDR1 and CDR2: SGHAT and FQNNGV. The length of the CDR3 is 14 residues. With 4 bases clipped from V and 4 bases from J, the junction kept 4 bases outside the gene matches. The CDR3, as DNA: TGTGCCAGCAGCTCGGGGACTAGCCGAGAGACCCAGTACTTC. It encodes CASSSGTSRETQYF.

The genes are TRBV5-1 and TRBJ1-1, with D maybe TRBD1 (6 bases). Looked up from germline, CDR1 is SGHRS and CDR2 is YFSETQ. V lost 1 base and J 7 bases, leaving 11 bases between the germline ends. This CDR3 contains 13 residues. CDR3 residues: CASSLKETGEAFF. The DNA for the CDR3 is TGCGCCAGCAGCTTGAAGGAGACAGGTGAAGCTTTCTTT.